A selection of T cell receptor beta chains follows, all from one sample in a study of blood T cells in healthy people across ages. TCRdb processed the 5' RACE reads anew with MiXCR; each CDR3 protein has one entry. Here the sample spans 800,000 to 950,000 distinct CDR3 sequences, 36% being singletons. Sequencing was performed on blood. These receptor sequences come from a man aged 18 to 29 in good health. The CDR3 runs from the conserved cysteine through the conserved F or W. Fields, in order: clone size, D gene, J gene, V gene, CDR3 DNA, CDR3 protein. A D gene is named only where the DNA matches it firmly. Not every row has a clone size; where given, it reads once, few, many or a size class.

clone_size: few
d_call: TRBD1
j_call: TRBJ2-1
v_call: TRBV5-1
cdr3_nt: TGCGCCAGCAGCTTGGGACCGGGACAGACGTACAATGAGCAGTTCTTC
cdr3_aa: CASSLGPGQTYNEQFF

clone_size: NA
d_call: NA
j_call: TRBJ2-1
v_call: TRBV12-3/TRBV12-4
cdr3_nt: TGTGCCAGCAGTCCCCTCGGGAGACAGCACAATGAGCAGTTCTTC
cdr3_aa: CASSPLGRQHNEQFF

clone_size: NA
d_call: TRBD2
j_call: TRBJ2-5
v_call: TRBV7-2
cdr3_nt: TGTGCCAGCGGCTTGAGCACTAGCGGGGGGCGGGACCAAGAGACCCAGTACTTC
cdr3_aa: CASGLSTSGGRDQETQYF

clone_size: NA
d_call: NA
j_call: TRBJ2-2
v_call: TRBV20-1
cdr3_nt: TGCAGTGCTAAAGGGGAGAACACCGGGGAGCTGTTTTTT
cdr3_aa: CSAKGENTGELFF

clone_size: NA
d_call: NA
j_call: TRBJ1-2
v_call: TRBV9
cdr3_nt: TGTGCCAGCAGCGAGGGGCCACAGGGATTTTACGGCTACACCTTC
cdr3_aa: CASSEGPQGFYGYTF

clone_size: few
d_call: TRBD1
j_call: TRBJ1-6
v_call: TRBV7-9
cdr3_nt: TGTGCCAGCAGCTTAGCGGATGGCAGGGGGATCAATTCACCCCTCCACTTT
cdr3_aa: CASSLADGRGINSPLHF

clone_size: NA
d_call: NA
j_call: TRBJ1-6
v_call: TRBV21-1
cdr3_nt: TGTGCCAGCAGCAAAGGGGGGACCTTTGTCTACTTT
cdr3_aa: CASSKGGTFVYF

clone_size: few
d_call: NA
j_call: TRBJ1-1
v_call: TRBV4-2
cdr3_nt: TGTGCCAGCAGCCCCGGAAGGGGGATCACTGAAGCTTTCTTT
cdr3_aa: CASSPGRGITEAFF

clone_size: many
d_call: NA
j_call: TRBJ2-7
v_call: TRBV12-3/TRBV12-4
cdr3_nt: TGTGCCAGCACGGTACCGGAGGCACCCTACGAGCAGTACTTC
cdr3_aa: CASTVPEAPYEQYF

clone_size: NA
d_call: NA
j_call: TRBJ2-3
v_call: TRBV20-1
cdr3_nt: TGCAGTGCTAGACTGGGCACCACAGATACGCAGTATTTT
cdr3_aa: CSARLGTTDTQYF

clone_size: few
d_call: NA
j_call: TRBJ1-1
v_call: TRBV2
cdr3_nt: TGTGCCAGCTCGAGAGGAGGGGACTTTGAAGCTTTCTTT
cdr3_aa: CASSRGGDFEAFF

clone_size: NA
d_call: NA
j_call: TRBJ1-2
v_call: TRBV14
cdr3_nt: TGTGCCAGCAGCCAAGCACCCCTCCCGTATGGCTACACCTTC
cdr3_aa: CASSQAPLPYGYTF